Shown below are 12 T cell receptor beta chains from a single sample sequenced in a study of cytomegalovirus exposure and HLA in healthy donors. It was with 60 Vbeta and 13 Jbeta primers that the PCR ran. The repertoire was sequenced with immunoSEQ multiplex PCR; TCRdb's copy has only in-frame clones and lacks some. The sample has 200,000 to 300,000 clones, roughly 80% seen once. Sequenced material: PBMCs. The receptor source for this set is a woman between 40 and 50 years old in good health and CMV-seropositive.

V and J are TRBV11-2 and TRBJ1-1, with no clear D. In germline, CDR1 is SGHAT, CDR2 FQNNGV. This CDR3 is built from 11 residues. V shed 3 bases and J shed 11 bases, with 10 bases lying between them. CDR3 in DNA: TGTGCCAGCAGCTTGCGGGAGACCGCTTTCTTT. It translates to CASSLRETAFF.

The V call is TRBV15, the J call TRBJ1-4; D is ambiguous. The V gene's germline CDR1 is LNHNV and CDR2 YYDKDF (reference sequence). CDR3 length: 15 amino acids. The V gene lost 0 bases and the J gene lost 8 bases, with 13 bases spanning the gap. CDR3 nucleotide sequence: TGTGCCACCAGCAGAGATCGTGGGGAGGCGGAAAAACTGTTTTTT. It encodes CATSRDRGEAEKLFF.

The genes are TRBV5-1 and TRBJ1-4; TRBD1 matches 7 bases. The CDR3 spans 16 residues. J lost 4 bases, V lost 4 bases, and 10 bases had no gene match. Germline V lookup: CDR1 SGHRS, CDR2 YFSETQ. The CDR3 DNA reads TGCGCCAGCAGCCACAATTCCGGGACAGTTAATGAAAAACTGTTTTTT. This codes for CASSHNSGTVNEKLFF.

This sequence joins TRBV6-1 and TRBJ2-1; 8 nucleotides agree with TRBD2. With 5 bases clipped from V and 1 base from J, the junction kept 4 bases outside the gene matches. This CDR3 comprises 15 residues. Germline V gives CDR1 MNHNS, CDR2 SASEGT. CDR3 bases: TGTGCCAGCAGTCCCGTAGCGGGATCCTACAATGAGCAGTTCTTC. It yields the protein CASSPVAGSYNEQFF.

This chain links TRBV15 with TRBJ1-4; TRBD1 agrees at 7 bases. Germline lookup yields CDR1 LNHNV and CDR2 YYDKDF (reference sequence). V gave up 0 bases and J gave up 6 bases; unmatched junction bases: 7. The CDR3 contains 16 residues. The CDR3 reads CATSRERAGGDEKLFF. The CDR3 DNA reads TGTGCCACCAGCAGAGAGCGGGCAGGGGGAGATGAAAAACTGTTTTTT.

The chain has TRBV5-4 and TRBJ1-6, with 8 bases aligning to TRBD1. This CDR3 is built from 14 residues. Germline loops: CDR1 SGHNT, CDR2 YYREEE (reference sequence). The V segment lost 4 bases and the J segment 6 bases; nucleotides outside the gene matches: 3. CDR3 region: CASSLQGANSPLHF. The CDR3 DNA reads TGTGCCAGCAGCCTTCAGGGGGCTAATTCACCCCTCCACTTT.

As DNA, the CDR3 is TGTGCCAGCAGCTCGGGGCCGGGGGCAGATACGCAGTATTTT. Its protein is CASSSGPGADTQYF. J is TRBJ2-3 and V is TRBV7-3; D perhaps matches TRBD2 (6 bases). V dropped 4 bases and J dropped 4 bases, with 12 bases sitting between them. CDR1 is SGHTA and CDR2 is FQGTGA in the germline V gene. This CDR3 contains 14 residues.

CDR3 nucleotides: TGTGCCAGCTCACCGGGCCTAGACAGGGGGCCGGGAAACACCATATATTTT. It specifies CASSPGLDRGPGNTIYF. This sequence joins TRBV18 and TRBJ1-3; 10 bases align to TRBD1. Germline V gene sequence: CDR1 KGHSH, CDR2 LQKENI. This CDR3 is built from 17 residues. V gave up 3 bases and J gave up 4 bases; unmatched junction bases: 9.

This chain joins TRBV5-6 and TRBJ2-5, with 10 bases aligning to TRBD1. Germline CDR1 reads SGHDT; CDR2 reads YYEEEE. The CDR3 is made up of 15 amino acids. V lost 5 bases and J lost 3; bases outside the gene matches: 7. CDR3 amino acids: CASRLSGTGEETQYF. CDR3 in DNA: TGTGCCAGCAGACTCTCCGGGACAGGGGAAGAGACCCAGTACTTC.

The rearrangement links TRBV7-2 to TRBJ1-2; 9 bases map to TRBD1. Germline V lookup: CDR1 SGHTA, CDR2 FQGNSA. This CDR3 has 15 residues. J lost 2 bases, V lost 2 bases, and 3 bases had no gene match. CDR3 amino acids: CASSLFGTGNYGYTF. Written as DNA, the CDR3 is TGTGCCAGCAGCTTATTCGGGACAGGGAACTATGGCTACACCTTC.

To note about this clone: The same CDR3 is also encoded by other DNA sequences in this sample. The rearrangement joins TRBV6-5 to TRBJ1-2; TRBD1 matches at 8 bases. CDR3 size: 13 residues. Per the germline V gene, CDR1 is MNHEY and CDR2 is SVGAGI. Unmatched junction bases numbered 6, after V lost 8 bases and J lost 4 bases. CDR3 in DNA: TGTGCCAGCCGGGCCGGACAGGGCTATGGCTACACCTTC. It translates to CASRAGQGYGYTF.

The V gene is TRBV11-2, the J gene TRBJ2-3; D possibly corresponds to TRBD1 (6 bases). The germline V and J ends were trimmed by 5 bases and 4 bases, with 13 bases remaining between them. This CDR3 is built from 14 residues. The germline V gene has CDR1 SGHAT and CDR2 FQNNGV. The CDR3 DNA follows: TGTGCCAGCAGCCGAAACAGGGTCCCAGATACGCAGTATTTT. Its translation is CASSRNRVPDTQYF.